This T cell receptor beta chain was observed in a study of Ad26.COV2.S vaccination and SARS-CoV-2 variants. At the level of the study: The vaccine Ad26.COV2.S was put into the muscle once, or twice with 56 days between.

Comments on this clone: What it binds is unknown.

Assay: immunoSEQ multiplex PCR; the TCRdb copy retains only in-frame clones and omits some. The sample has hundreds of thousands of clones, 70% to 90% seen once. Findings and limits, study-wide: Those who received vaccine or placebo ended up with similar non-spike TCR breadth.

The sample's treatment: around 19 received Ad26.COV2.S at low or high dose, single or two shots; 5 received placebo; per-sample allocation not given. Day 63 after the first vaccine or placebo injection was the time point for sampling. CDR1 is KGHDR and CDR2 is SFDVKD in the germline V gene. V gave up 3 bases and J gave up 2 bases; unmatched junction bases: 3. This CDR3 has 14 amino acids. The rearrangement uses TRBV24-1 and TRBJ2-7, with 7 bases that match TRBD1. This clonotype was sampled from a person aged 18 to 59 who received the Ad26.COV2.S COVID-19 vaccine or a placebo. The sequencing used peripheral blood, collected in a trial of Ad26.COV2.S vaccine versus placebo. CDR3 residues: CATSDPGGTYEQYF. CDR3 DNA sequence: TGTGCCACCAGTGATCCAGGGGGAACCTACGAGCAGTACTTC.